Listed here is a single TCR beta chain. Its antigen is currently unknown. These data are taken from a study of a mutant IDH1 vaccine in newly diagnosed glioma. Described time point: week 35, safety follow-up. In the vaccine, a single dose held 300 ug of the mutant IDH1 20-mer peptide, along with topical imiquimod. V was clipped by 3 bases and J by 1 base, with 10 bases between them. This CDR3 region has 14 residues. The germline gives CDR1 SGHKS, CDR2 YYEKEE (reference sequence). Assay used: immunoSEQ multiplex PCR; TCRdb lists only in-frame clones, some missing. The table has about 30,000 clones, roughly 77% seen once; the top ten hold 15%.

This material consisted of PBMCs, taken from a glioma patient whose treatment included an IDH1 peptide vaccine. The clonotype was recovered from a man aged 25-45 years with glioma. J is TRBJ2-5 and V is TRBV5-5; no reliable D call. As DNA, the CDR3 is TGTGCCAGCAGCTATTATGGAGTCCAAGAGACCCAGTACTTC. Protein: CASSYYGVQETQYF.